This T cell receptor (beta chain) was sequenced for a study of T cells in Graves' hyperthyroidism and ophthalmopathy. A word on this clonotype: Given a much more abundant clone one base away, this may be a read error.

Lactation, pregnancy, other autoimmune disease or uncontrolled infection led to exclusion of patients. There were TCR beta CDR3 regions amplified from RNA transcripts. The study used the HTBI primer set for a first-round RT-PCR of the TCR CDR3. MiXCR was run by TCRdb on the multiplex PCR reads, yielding one entry per CDR3 protein. The sample lists around 600,000 distinct CDR3 sequences; around 15% were seen once. The J segment lost 5 bases and the V segment lost 1 base, leaving 4 bases of the junction unmatched. Germline assignment: CDR1 SNHLY and CDR2 FYNNEI. The CDR3 spans 15 residues. The V and J genes are TRBV2 and TRBJ1-5, with 8 positions matching TRBD1. This receptor was identified in a woman in her 50s with Graves' ophthalmopathy. Specimen: blood. This CDR3 reads CASSEGTGYDQPQHF. The CDR3 DNA reads TGTGCCAGCAGTGAAGGGACAGGGTACGATCAGCCCCAGCATTTT. Based on the CDR3 plus reference TRBV2 and TRBJ1-5, the full variable domain is EPEVTQTPSHQVTQMGQEVILRCVPISNHLYFYWYRQILGQKVEFLVSFYNNEISEKSEIFDDQFSVERPDGSNFTLKIRSTKLEDSAMYFCASSEGTGYDQPQHFGDGTRLSIL.